The sequence of this T cell receptor (beta chain) was determined in a study of blood T cell repertoires in COVID-19. In the study overall: COVID-19 samples, acute and convalescent, were from the United States, Italy and Spain. PBMCs, B-cell-depleted T cells, or T cells provided the cDNA or gDNA that made up the material.

Study processing details: Estimation of nucleated cell counts relied on the amplification of reference gene primers. Profiling relied on immunoSEQ multiplex PCR, and the TCRdb table lists in-frame clones only, not all of them. V and J calls and clone size are given by that table; D and trimming were obtained from the DNA. Of 200,000 to 250,000 clones in the sample, around 87% were seen once. The germline gives CDR1 SNHLY, CDR2 FYNNEI. Trimming removed 8 bases at V and 8 bases at J, with 18 bases between. This CDR3 has 13 residues. The V and J genes are TRBV2 and TRBJ1-2; possible D gene TRBD1, 5 bases. The specimen sequenced was peripheral blood. The clonotype was recovered from a man aged 55 to 69 with acute or convalescent COVID-19. The CDR3 region has the DNA TGTGCCAGCGCGCGGGACCCATACTTGGGCTACACCTTC. This sequence encodes CASARDPYLGYTF. Variable domain in full (rest from reference TRBV2 and TRBJ1-2): EPEVTQTPSHQVTQMGQEVILRCVPISNHLYFYWYRQILGQKVEFLVSFYNNEISEKSEIFDDQFSVERPDGSNFTLKIRSTKLEDSAMYFCASARDPYLGYTFGSGTRLTVV.